This T cell receptor (beta chain) was sequenced in a study of neurological immune-mediated disorders. Each CDR3 protein is one row after TCRdb ran MiXCR on the 5' RACE reads. The repertoire includes tens of thousands of distinct CDR3 sequences, approximately 3.9% of them detected once, and approximately 1.5% sits in the top ten. This clonotype was picked up many times. The sequencing input was PBMCs. This receptor was obtained from a man under 40 with multiple sclerosis.

The CDR3 sequence: CASSLGGLGQPQHF. In DNA form, the CDR3 reads TGCGCCAGCAGCTTGGGTGGTCTGGGTCAGCCCCAGCATTTT. The rearrangement uses TRBV5-1 and TRBJ1-5; D is undetermined. Germline assignment: CDR1 SGHRS and CDR2 YFSETQ. There are 14 residues in the CDR3. V shed 0 bases and J shed 6 bases, with 10 bases lying between them.